Listed below are T cell receptor beta chains from one sample, sequenced in a study of early T cells in non-severe SARS-CoV-2 infection. TCRdb analysed the 5' RACE reads with MiXCR anew, one entry per CDR3 protein. This table holds 56,000 or so distinct CDR3 sequences, less than 15% found once. The sample in question was whole blood, obtained at baseline. These receptor sequences come from an adult who was a healthcare worker with PCR-confirmed SARS-CoV-2 infection or an uninfected control (not recorded which). Both conserved end residues are part of each CDR3. Each record gives: clone size, J gene, V gene, D gene, CDR3 protein, CDR3 DNA. A D gene is named only where the DNA matches it firmly. Rows may omit the clone size; those that give it use once, few, many or a size class.

abundance: many; j_gene: TRBJ1-1; v_gene: TRBV29-1; d_gene: -; CDR3aa: CSVVGGVDQAFF; CDR3nt: TGCAGCGTTGTAGGGGGGGTGGACCAAGCTTTCTTT
abundance: few; j_gene: TRBJ2-7; v_gene: TRBV3-1; d_gene: -; CDR3aa: CASSQDRSYEQYF; CDR3nt: TGTGCCAGCAGCCAAGATCGCAGCTACGAGCAGTACTTC
abundance: -; j_gene: TRBJ2-3; v_gene: TRBV20-1; d_gene: -; CDR3aa: CSAPRGSAADTQYF; CDR3nt: TGCAGTGCTCCTCGGGGTAGCGCAGCAGATACGCAGTATTTT
abundance: -; j_gene: TRBJ2-7; v_gene: TRBV3-1; d_gene: TRBD1; CDR3aa: CASSRQGTYEQYF; CDR3nt: TGTGCCAGCTCGAGACAGGGCACCTACGAGCAGTACTTC
abundance: -; j_gene: TRBJ1-1; v_gene: TRBV2; d_gene: -; CDR3aa: CASQSLMNTEAFF; CDR3nt: TGTGCCAGCCAGAGCCTTATGAACACTGAAGCTTTCTTT
abundance: many; j_gene: TRBJ1-5; v_gene: TRBV12-3/TRBV12-4; d_gene: TRBD1; CDR3aa: CASTRTGGRNQPQHF; CDR3nt: TGTGCCAGCACCCGTACAGGGGGTCGCAATCAGCCCCAGCATTTT
abundance: few; j_gene: TRBJ1-2; v_gene: TRBV5-1; d_gene: -; CDR3aa: CASSRVGGASYGYTF; CDR3nt: TGCGCCAGCAGTCGGGTCGGGGGCGCGAGCTATGGCTACACCTTC
abundance: few; j_gene: TRBJ2-1; v_gene: TRBV2; d_gene: -; CDR3aa: CASSEVRVGNEQFF; CDR3nt: TGTGCCAGCAGTGAAGTTCGGGTCGGCAATGAGCAGTTCTTC
abundance: few; j_gene: TRBJ2-7; v_gene: TRBV20-1; d_gene: -; CDR3aa: CSAREQSEQYF; CDR3nt: TGCAGTGCTAGAGAGCAAAGCGAGCAGTACTTC
abundance: many; j_gene: TRBJ2-1; v_gene: TRBV28; d_gene: TRBD2; CDR3aa: CASSVQTSGNNEQFF; CDR3nt: TGTGCCAGCAGTGTTCAGACTAGCGGTAACAATGAGCAGTTCTTC
abundance: many; j_gene: TRBJ2-5; v_gene: TRBV5-1; d_gene: TRBD1; CDR3aa: CASSSGQEETQYF; CDR3nt: TGCGCCAGCAGCTCGGGACAGGAAGAGACCCAGTACTTC
abundance: few; j_gene: TRBJ2-7; v_gene: TRBV6-6; d_gene: TRBD1; CDR3aa: CASSSPGQNYEQYF; CDR3nt: TGTGCCAGCTCGTCCCCGGGACAGAACTACGAGCAGTACTTC
abundance: few; j_gene: TRBJ2-5; v_gene: TRBV6-6; d_gene: -; CDR3aa: CASRGGSQETQYF; CDR3nt: TGTGCCAGCAGAGGCGGGTCCCAAGAGACCCAGTACTTC
abundance: many; j_gene: TRBJ2-1; v_gene: TRBV20-1; d_gene: TRBD2; CDR3aa: CSASGPSGSGRKDEQFF; CDR3nt: TGCAGTGCTAGCGGGCCCTCGGGGAGCGGGAGAAAGGATGAGCAGTTCTTC
abundance: -; j_gene: TRBJ2-7; v_gene: TRBV28; d_gene: TRBD2; CDR3aa: CASSTYSGSPSYEQYF; CDR3nt: TGTGCCAGCAGCACCTATAGCGGGAGTCCCTCCTACGAGCAGTACTTC
abundance: -; j_gene: TRBJ2-3; v_gene: TRBV7-2; d_gene: -; CDR3aa: CASSLGVNTQYF; CDR3nt: TGTGCCAGCAGCTTAGGGGTAAATACGCAGTATTTT
abundance: -; j_gene: TRBJ2-6; v_gene: TRBV12-3/TRBV12-4; d_gene: -; CDR3aa: CASSPEGFSGANVLTF; CDR3nt: TGTGCCAGCAGTCCAGAGGGGTTCTCTGGGGCCAACGTCCTGACTTTC